This TCR beta chain was sequenced during a study of cytomegalovirus exposure and HLA in healthy donors. Trimming removed 3 bases at V and 5 bases at J, with 22 bases between. The CDR3 has 17 amino acids. Germline V gene sequence: CDR1 SEHNR, CDR2 FQNEAQ (reference sequence). General study results and limits: Accurate prediction of HLA-A and HLA-B alleles (for most subjects) was reportedly achieved from TCR beta sequences. Cytomegalovirus status was reportedly diagnosed by the classifier with high specificity and sensitivity. Within a later analysis, the majority of CMV-associated TCR beta chains appeared HLA-restricted.

60 Vbeta and 13 Jbeta primers were used in PCR. Data came from immunoSEQ multiplex PCR; TCRdb stores just in-frame clones and leaves some out. The table includes 55,000 or so clones, about 80% detected once. Remarks on this clone: No antigen is known for it.

The TCR comes from a middle-aged man in good health and CMV-seronegative. Sequenced material: PBMCs. V usage is TRBV7-9 and J usage is TRBJ2-5; maybe TRBD2 (7 bases). CDR3 amino acids: CASSLHENREGRETQYF. The CDR3 bases are TGTGCCAGCAGCTTGCACGAGAACAGGGAGGGTCGGGAGACCCAGTACTTC.